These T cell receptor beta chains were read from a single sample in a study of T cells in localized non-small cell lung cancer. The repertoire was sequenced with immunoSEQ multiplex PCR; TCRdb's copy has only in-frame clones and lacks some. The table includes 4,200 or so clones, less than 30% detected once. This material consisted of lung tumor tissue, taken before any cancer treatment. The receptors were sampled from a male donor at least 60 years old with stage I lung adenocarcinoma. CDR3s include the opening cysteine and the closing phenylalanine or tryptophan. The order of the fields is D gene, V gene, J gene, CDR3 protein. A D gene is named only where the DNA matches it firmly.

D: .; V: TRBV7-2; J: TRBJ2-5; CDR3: CASSTGYQETQYF
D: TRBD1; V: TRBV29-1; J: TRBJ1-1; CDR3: CSVVGRGIVNTEAFF
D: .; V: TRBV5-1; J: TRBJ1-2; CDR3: CASSLGQDSYGYTF
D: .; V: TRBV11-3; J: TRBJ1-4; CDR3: CASRPPARRNEKLFF
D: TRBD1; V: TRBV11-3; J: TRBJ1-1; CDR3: CASSLDRVNTEAFF
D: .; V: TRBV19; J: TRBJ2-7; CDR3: CASSPGDSLYEQYF
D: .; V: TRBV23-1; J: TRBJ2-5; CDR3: CASSQEGASVYQETQYF
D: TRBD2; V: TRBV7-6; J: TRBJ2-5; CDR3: CASSRTSGGLGETQYF
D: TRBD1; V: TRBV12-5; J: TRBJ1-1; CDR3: CASTGQGGNTEAFF
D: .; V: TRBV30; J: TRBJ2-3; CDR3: CASTETSTDTQYF
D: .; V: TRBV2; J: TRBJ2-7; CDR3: CAIHRGEGANEQYF
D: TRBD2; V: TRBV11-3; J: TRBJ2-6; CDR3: CASSLGSGGSGANVLTF
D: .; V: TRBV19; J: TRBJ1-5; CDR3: CASAEGRNQPQHF
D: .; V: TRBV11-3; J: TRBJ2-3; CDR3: CASSLEGAPLDTQYF
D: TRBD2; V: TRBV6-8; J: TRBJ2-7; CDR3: CASIAGEAGSYEQYF
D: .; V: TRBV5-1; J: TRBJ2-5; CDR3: CASSLAPADGETQYF
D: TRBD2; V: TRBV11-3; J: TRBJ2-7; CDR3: CASSSIAGGSYEQYF
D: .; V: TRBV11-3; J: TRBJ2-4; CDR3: CASSLYRQKNIQYF
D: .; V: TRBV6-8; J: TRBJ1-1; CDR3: CASSYAVNTEAFF
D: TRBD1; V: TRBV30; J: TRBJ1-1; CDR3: CALDGTGNEAFF
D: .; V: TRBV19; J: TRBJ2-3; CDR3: CASRTGTDTQYF
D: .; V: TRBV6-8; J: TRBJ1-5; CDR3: CASRRGQHNQPQHF
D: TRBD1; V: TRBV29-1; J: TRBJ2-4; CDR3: CSGKTGTKNIQYF
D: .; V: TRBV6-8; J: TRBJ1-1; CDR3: CASSYSGGTEAFF
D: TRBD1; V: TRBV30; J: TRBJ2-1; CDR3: CAFLRQGSYNEQFF
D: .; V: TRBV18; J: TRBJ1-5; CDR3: CASSPPDSLAYQPQHF
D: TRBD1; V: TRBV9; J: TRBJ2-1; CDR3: CASSVLGQTYNEQFF
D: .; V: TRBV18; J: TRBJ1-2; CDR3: CASSPLGETVGLANYGYTF
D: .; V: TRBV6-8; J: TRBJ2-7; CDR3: CASSYEDDYEQYF
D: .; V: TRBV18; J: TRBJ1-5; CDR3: CASSPQNNQPQHF
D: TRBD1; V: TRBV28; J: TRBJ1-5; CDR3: CASRQGPMPQHF
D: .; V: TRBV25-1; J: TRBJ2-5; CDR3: CASSTRLGRQETQYF
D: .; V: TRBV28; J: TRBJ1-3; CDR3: CASSFSSFSGNTIYF
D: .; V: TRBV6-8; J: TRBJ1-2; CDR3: CASSSRALYGYTF
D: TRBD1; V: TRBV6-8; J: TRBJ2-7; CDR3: CASSYLTGQDEQYF
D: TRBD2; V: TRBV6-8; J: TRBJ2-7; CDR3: CASSWMTSGGAVQYF
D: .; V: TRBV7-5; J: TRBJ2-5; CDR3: CASSLKLAGGGETQYF
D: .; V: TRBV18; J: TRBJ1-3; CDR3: CASSPETFPGNTIYF
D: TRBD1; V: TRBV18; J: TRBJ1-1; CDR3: CASSPGGGGTEAFF
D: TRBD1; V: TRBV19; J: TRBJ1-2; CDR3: CASSTEDRVGYGYTF
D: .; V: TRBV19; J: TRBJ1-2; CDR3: CASSNRDTVYYGYTF
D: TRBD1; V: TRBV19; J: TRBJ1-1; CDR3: CASTQDRGRTEAFF
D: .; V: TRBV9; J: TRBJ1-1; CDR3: CASSSSQTVNTEAFF